The clone carrying this TCR beta chain was detected only a few times. The record originates from a study of OX40 agonist ivuxolimab in advanced cancers. Turning to the study itself: The treatment was a fully human IgG2 OX40 agonist, ivuxolimab.

Sequencing used immunoSEQ multiplex PCR; TCRdb keeps in-frame clones, though not all of them. Found here are tens of thousands of clones, roughly nine tenths of them singletons; the top ten hold around 19%. Trimming took off 10 bases at V and 1 base at J, with 5 bases between the two ends. Germline CDR1 and CDR2: MNHEY and SVGAGI. The CDR3 is 11 amino acids. The TCR comes from an adult with an advanced solid tumor such as melanoma, head and neck, liver or kidney cancer. The chain couples TRBV6-5 to TRBJ1-3, with D hard to call. The sequenced sample was CD4+ or CD8+ T cells sorted from blood, obtained in a trial of the OX40 agonist ivuxolimab. CDR3 region: CATVSGNTIYF. DNA for the CDR3: TGTGCCACCGTTTCTGGAAACACCATATATTTT.